This T cell receptor beta chain was captured by sequencing in a study of spatial heterogeneity in lung cancer. Study overall: Strongly correlated with TCR transcript counts in tumor regions was a T cell module score, which was a transcriptional module score calculated from matched bulk RNA-seq. Findings of the study overall: The study estimated about 7% alpha and about 12% beta chain coverage of tumor T cells. Higher tumor mutation counts went along with higher counts of expanded intratumoral alpha and beta TCRs.

At least ten counts were recorded for this clonotype. The target antigen is unknown. TCRdb itself ran the 5' RACE reads through MiXCR, one entry per CDR3 protein. The sample yields around 8,100 distinct CDR3 sequences, around 15% seen once. Time point here: sample taken at primary tumor resection. There were approximately 69 donors, all of them untreated patients with early-stage non-small cell lung cancer. Extraction of whole RNA from tumor, nontumor lung or frozen PBMC preceded unsorted sequencing. The V gene's germline CDR1 is SGHTA and CDR2 FQGNSA. CDR3 length: 15 amino acids. The V and J ends lost 2 bases and 4 bases respectively, with 12 bases between them.

Specimen: lung tumor tissue, collected at surgery. This TCR came from a female donor with early-stage non-small cell lung cancer. V and J are TRBV7-2 and TRBJ2-1, with D tentatively TRBD1 (5 bases). CDR3 DNA sequence: TGTGCCAGCAGCTTAAGGGGCGGCAGATACAATGAGCAGTTCTTC. Its translation: CASSLRGGRYNEQFF.